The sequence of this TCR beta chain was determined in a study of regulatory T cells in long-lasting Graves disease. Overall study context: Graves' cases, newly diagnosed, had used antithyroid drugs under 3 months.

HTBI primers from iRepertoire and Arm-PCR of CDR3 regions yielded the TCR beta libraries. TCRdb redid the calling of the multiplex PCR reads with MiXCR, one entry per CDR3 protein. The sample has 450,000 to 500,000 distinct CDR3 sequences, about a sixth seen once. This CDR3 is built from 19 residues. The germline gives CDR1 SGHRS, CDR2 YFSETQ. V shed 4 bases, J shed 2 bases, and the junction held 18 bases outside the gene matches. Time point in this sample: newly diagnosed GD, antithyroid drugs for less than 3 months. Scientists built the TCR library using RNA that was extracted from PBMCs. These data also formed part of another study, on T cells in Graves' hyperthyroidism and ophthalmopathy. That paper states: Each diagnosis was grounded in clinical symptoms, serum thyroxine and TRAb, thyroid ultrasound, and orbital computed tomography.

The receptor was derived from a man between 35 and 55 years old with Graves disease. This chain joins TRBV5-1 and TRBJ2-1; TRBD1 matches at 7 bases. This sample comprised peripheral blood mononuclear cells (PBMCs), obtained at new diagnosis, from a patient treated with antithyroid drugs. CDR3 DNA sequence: TGCGCCAGCAGCCACAGGGGTCTCAGCGGAGGAACAACCTACAATGAGCAGTTCTTC. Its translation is CASSHRGLSGGTTYNEQFF.